The text below deals with one TCR beta chain. Antigen unknown. The sample belongs to a study of STAT3 mutations in large granular lymphocyte leukemia. Study-level findings and limits: Every T-LGLL patient had at least one immunodominant TCRbeta clonotype.

The CDR3 runs to 15 residues. V was cut by 2 bases and J by 3 bases, with 14 bases left in between. CDR1 and CDR2 (germline): GTSNPN, SVGIG (reference sequence). Sequencing used immunoSEQ multiplex PCR; TCRdb keeps in-frame clones, though not all of them. The sample has approximately 27,000 clones; over 65% are singletons. The chain carries TRBV30 and TRBJ1-3, with D possibly TRBD1 on 6 matching bases. The source of this sequence is a woman aged 50 to 65 with T-cell large granular lymphocyte leukemia. Some clones in this sample may be carry-over from other donors' samples. The sequenced sample consisted of peripheral blood mononuclear cells. In DNA, the CDR3 is TGTGCCTGGAGTACACAGGGTACAGGTGGAAACACCATATATTTT. Residues: CAWSTQGTGGNTIYF.